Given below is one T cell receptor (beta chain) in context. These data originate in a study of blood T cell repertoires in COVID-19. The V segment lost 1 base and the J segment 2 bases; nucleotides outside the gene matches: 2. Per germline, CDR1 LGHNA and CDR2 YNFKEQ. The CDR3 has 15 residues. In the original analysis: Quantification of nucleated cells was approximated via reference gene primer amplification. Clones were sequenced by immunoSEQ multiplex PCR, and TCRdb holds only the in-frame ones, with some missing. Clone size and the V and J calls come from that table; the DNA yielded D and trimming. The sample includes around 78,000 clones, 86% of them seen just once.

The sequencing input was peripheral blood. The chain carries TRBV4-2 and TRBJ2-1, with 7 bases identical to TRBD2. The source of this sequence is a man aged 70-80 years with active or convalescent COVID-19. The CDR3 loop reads CASSQGGSTYNEQFF. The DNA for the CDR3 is TGTGCCAGCAGCCAAGGCGGGAGTACCTACAATGAGCAGTTCTTC.